This entry features one TCR beta chain sequence. Its target is not known. Method: immunoSEQ multiplex PCR; TCRdb's copy keeps in-frame clones and lacks some. This sample yields some 190,000 clones, of which 75% to 90% are seen a single time; around 6.9% belongs to the top ten. The data originate from a study of T cell responses to AZD1222 COVID-19 vaccine. Looking at the study overall: Samples with a second dose at about 4 or about 12 weeks were pooled together.

CDR1 and CDR2 (germline): SGDLS, YYNGEE. V lost 0 bases to trimming and J lost 4 bases, with 9 bases between them. The CDR3 loop spans 14 amino acids. Study-level findings and limits: Receipt of two AZD1222 doses was followed by a rise in Spike-specific TCR breadth and depth.

This sequence originates from an adult in good health. The specimen was peripheral blood, collected on day 0 of AZD1222 vaccination. This chain joins TRBV9 and TRBJ2-3; D uncertain. In DNA, the CDR3 is TGTGCCAGCAGCGTAGCTAAGGCAGCAGATACGCAGTATTTT. Its translation: CASSVAKAADTQYF.